One and the same sample provided the 11 T cell receptor beta chains below, sequenced in a study of OX40 agonist ivuxolimab in advanced cancers. Repertoires were generated with immunoSEQ multiplex PCR, while TCRdb's copy carries only in-frame clones and drops some. The sample lists about 73,000 clones, more than 80% occurring once. The source was CD4+ or CD8+ T cells sorted from blood, collected in a trial of the OX40 agonist ivuxolimab. The origin of the receptors is an adult with an advanced solid tumor such as melanoma, head and neck, liver or kidney cancer.

The gene calls are TRBV5-4 and TRBJ2-2; D gene ambiguous. V lost 4 bases, J lost 5 bases, and 18 bases lay in between. The CDR3 has 16 residues. CDR1 SGHNT and CDR2 YYREEE come from the germline V gene (reference sequence). The CDR3 spells CASSPTPLPRTGELFF. CDR3 DNA: TGTGCCAGCAGCCCAACACCCCTCCCCCGTACCGGGGAGCTGTTTTTT.

The chain carries TRBV11-2 and TRBJ2-7; 10 nucleotides match TRBD1. Losses at the gene ends were 4 bases for V and 2 bases for J; bases not matched to a gene: 2. This CDR3 has 14 residues. Germline CDR1 SGHAT, CDR2 FQNNGV. CDR3 coding DNA: TGTGCCAGCAGCTGGACAGGGGGAGCCTACGAGCAGTACTTC. Amino acids: CASSWTGGAYEQYF.

CDR3 in amino acids: CASSSARGDPTDTQYF. CDR3 nucleotides: TGTGCCAGCAGCTCGGCTAGGGGGGACCCGACAGATACGCAGTATTTT. The chain employs TRBV7-9 and TRBJ2-3; D possibly matches TRBD1 or TRBD2 (6 bases each). This CDR3 contains 16 residues. Germline lookup yields CDR1 SEHNR and CDR2 FQNEAQ (reference sequence). Deletions cut 4 bases from V and 3 bases from J, with 17 bases between.

CDR3 nucleotide sequence: TGTGCCAGCAGCGTGTCAGGGGCAGGGGAAAAACTGTTTTTT. Amino acid sequence: CASSVSGAGEKLFF. The rearrangement joins TRBV9 to TRBJ1-4, with a weak D call TRBD1 (6 bases). The length of the CDR3 is 14 residues. Germline V gives CDR1 SGDLS, CDR2 YYNGEE. The V gene lost 2 bases and the J gene lost 8 bases, with 13 bases spanning the gap. Filled out from reference TRBV9 and TRBJ1-4, the complete variable domain reads DSGVTQTPKHLITATGQRVTLRCSPRSGDLSVYWYQQSLDQGLQFLIQYYNGEERAKGNILERFSAQQFPDLHSELNLSSLELGDSALYFCASSVSGAGEKLFFGSGTQLSVL.

The V and J genes are TRBV28 and TRBJ2-6; the D is unclear. The CDR3 contains 13 residues. V gave up 1 base and J gave up 2 bases, with 0 bases separating them. Germline-derived CDR1 and CDR2 are MDHEN and SYDVKM. CDR3 DNA sequence: TGTGCCAGCAGTTTATCTGGGGCCAACGTCCTGACTTTC. Translated: CASSLSGANVLTF.

This sequence joins TRBV9 and TRBJ2-7, with D possibly TRBD1 on 5 matching bases. The V end was cut by 0 bases, the J end by 1 base, with 11 bases between. CDR3 size: 15 residues. The germline gives CDR1 SGDLS, CDR2 YYNGEE. CDR3 residues: CASSVAMAGSYEQYF. CDR3 in DNA: TGTGCCAGCAGCGTAGCTATGGCAGGGTCCTACGAGCAGTACTTC.

This chain connects TRBV19 to TRBJ2-5; a weak D match, TRBD1 (5 bases). This CDR3 region has 13 residues. Germline CDR1 LNHDA, CDR2 SQIVND (reference sequence). The V gene lost 3 bases and the J gene lost 5 bases, with 10 bases spanning the gap. CDR3 nucleotides: TGTGCCAGTAGTATGTGGGCAGGGGAGACCCAGTACTTC. Translated: CASSMWAGETQYF.

This chain joins TRBV29-1 and TRBJ2-1; D is unresolved. Germline assignment: CDR1 SQVTM and CDR2 ANQGSEA. This CDR3 is 11 amino acids long. V was shortened by 3 bases and J by 10 bases, with 10 bases between the two germline ends. The CDR3 DNA reads as TGCAGCGTTGATCCAGGCACGGAGCAGTTCTTC. The encoded protein is CSVDPGTEQFF.

The rearrangement uses TRBV6-8 and TRBJ2-3; TRBD1 agrees at 10 bases. Germline V gene lookup returns CDR1 MNHGY and CDR2 SAAAGT. The length of the CDR3 is 15 residues. V trimming: 6 bases; J trimming: 5 bases; junction bases outside the gene matches: 8. CDR3 region: CASRPDRGYGDTQYF. DNA of the CDR3: TGTGCCAGCAGACCGGACAGGGGGTATGGAGATACGCAGTATTTT.

The rearrangement joins TRBV9 to TRBJ2-3, with 8 nucleotides matching TRBD1. The V and J ends lost 3 bases and 0 bases, in that order; junction bases with no gene match: 6. Germline CDR1 and CDR2: SGDLS and YYNGEE. The CDR3 extends over 16 amino acids. This CDR3 is CASSGKTGVSTDTQYF. Here the CDR3 DNA reads TGTGCCAGCAGCGGAAAGACAGGGGTCAGCACAGATACGCAGTATTTT.

This chain uses TRBV5-6 with TRBJ1-1; D is possibly TRBD1 (5 bases). With 1 base removed from V and 7 bases from J, the gap between germline ends came to 14 bases. The CDR3 consists of 14 residues. The germline V gene has CDR1 SGHDT and CDR2 YYEEEE. The CDR3 here is CASSLSRDGFEAFF. The CDR3 DNA is TGTGCCAGCAGCTTGTCCCGGGACGGTTTTGAAGCTTTCTTT. Complete variable domain (other parts from reference TRBV5-6 and TRBJ1-1): DAGVTQSPTHLIKTRGQQVTLRCSPKSGHDTVSWYQQALGQGPQFIFQYYEEEERQRGNFPDRFSGHQFPNYSSELNVNALLLGDSALYLCASSLSRDGFEAFFGQGTRLTVV.